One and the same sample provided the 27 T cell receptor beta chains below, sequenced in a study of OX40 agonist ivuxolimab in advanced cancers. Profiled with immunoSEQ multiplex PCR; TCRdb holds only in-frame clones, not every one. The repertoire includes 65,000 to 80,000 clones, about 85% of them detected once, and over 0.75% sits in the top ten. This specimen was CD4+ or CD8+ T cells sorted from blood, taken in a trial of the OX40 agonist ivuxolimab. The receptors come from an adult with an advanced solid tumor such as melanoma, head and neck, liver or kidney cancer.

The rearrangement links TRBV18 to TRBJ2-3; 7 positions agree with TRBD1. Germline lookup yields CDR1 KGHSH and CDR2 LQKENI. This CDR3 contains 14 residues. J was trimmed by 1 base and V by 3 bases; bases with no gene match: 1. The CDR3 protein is CASSPTGGTDTQYF. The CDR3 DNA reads TGTGCCAGCTCACCTACAGGGGGCACAGATACGCAGTATTTT.

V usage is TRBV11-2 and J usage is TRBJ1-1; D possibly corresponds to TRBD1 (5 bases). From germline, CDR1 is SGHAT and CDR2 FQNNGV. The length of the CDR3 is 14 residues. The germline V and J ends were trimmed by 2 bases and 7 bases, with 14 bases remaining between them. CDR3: CASSLTMGGNEAFF. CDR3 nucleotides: TGTGCCAGCAGCTTAACGATGGGGGGGAATGAAGCTTTCTTT.

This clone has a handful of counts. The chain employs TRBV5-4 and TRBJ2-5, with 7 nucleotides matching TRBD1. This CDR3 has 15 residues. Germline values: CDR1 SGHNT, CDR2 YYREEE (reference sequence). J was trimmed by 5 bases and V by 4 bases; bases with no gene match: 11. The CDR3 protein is CASSMRVPTGETQYF. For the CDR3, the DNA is TGTGCCAGCAGCATGCGGGTACCGACAGGGGAGACCCAGTACTTC. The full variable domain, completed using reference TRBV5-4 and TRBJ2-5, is ETGVTQSPTHLIKTRGQQVTLRCSSQSGHNTVSWYQQALGQGPQFIFQYYREEENGRGNFPPRFSGLQFPNYSSELNVNALELDDSALYLCASSMRVPTGETQYFGPGTRLLVL.

The CDR3 coding sequence is TGTGCCAGTAGTATCATCGGGGGCCGGGAGACCGGGGAGCTGTTTTTT. Amino acids: CASSIIGGRETGELFF. The V gene is TRBV19, the J gene TRBJ2-2; D may match TRBD1 or TRBD2 (6 bases each). CDR3 size: 16 residues. The germline gives CDR1 LNHDA, CDR2 SQIVND (reference sequence). Trimming took 3 bases from V and 5 from J, leaving 16 bases between them.

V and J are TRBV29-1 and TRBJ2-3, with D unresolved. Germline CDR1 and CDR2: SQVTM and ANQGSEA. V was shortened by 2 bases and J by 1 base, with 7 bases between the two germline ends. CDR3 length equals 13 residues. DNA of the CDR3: TGCAGCGTTGAACGCAGCGGCACAGATACGCAGTATTTT. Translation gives CSVERSGTDTQYF.

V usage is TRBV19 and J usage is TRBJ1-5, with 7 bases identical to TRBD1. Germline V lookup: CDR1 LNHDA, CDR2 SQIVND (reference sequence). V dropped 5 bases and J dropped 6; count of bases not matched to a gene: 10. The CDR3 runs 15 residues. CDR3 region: CASSLTGERGQPQHF. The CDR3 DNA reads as TGTGCCAGTAGTCTAACAGGGGAGCGGGGTCAGCCCCAGCATTTT.

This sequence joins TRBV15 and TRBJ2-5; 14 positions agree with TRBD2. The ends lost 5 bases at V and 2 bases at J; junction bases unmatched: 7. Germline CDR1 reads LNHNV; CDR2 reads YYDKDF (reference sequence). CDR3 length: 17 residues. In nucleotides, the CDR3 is TGTGCCACCAGCGAAGGACTAGCGGGGGGCTCTCAAGAGACCCAGTACTTC. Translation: CATSEGLAGGSQETQYF.

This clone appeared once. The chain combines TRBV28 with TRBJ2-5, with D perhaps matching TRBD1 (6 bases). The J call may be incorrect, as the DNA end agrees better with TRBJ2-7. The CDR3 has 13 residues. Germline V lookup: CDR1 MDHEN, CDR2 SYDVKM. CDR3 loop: CATWGQSSYEQYF. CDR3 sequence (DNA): TGTGCCACCTGGGGGCAGAGTTCCTACGAGCAGTACTTC.

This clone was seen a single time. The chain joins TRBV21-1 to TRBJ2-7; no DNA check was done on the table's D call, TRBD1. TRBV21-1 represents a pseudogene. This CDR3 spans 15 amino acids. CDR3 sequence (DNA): TGTGCCAGCAGCAGCCCCATAGGGGTTGGCTACGAGCAGTACTTC. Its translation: CASSSPIGVGYEQYF.

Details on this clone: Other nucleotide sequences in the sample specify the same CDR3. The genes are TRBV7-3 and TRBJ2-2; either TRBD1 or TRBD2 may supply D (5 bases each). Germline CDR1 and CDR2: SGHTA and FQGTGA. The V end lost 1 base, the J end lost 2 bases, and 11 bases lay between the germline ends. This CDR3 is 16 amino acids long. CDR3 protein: CASSLNPGPNTGELFF. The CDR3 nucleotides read TGTGCCAGCAGCTTAAATCCGGGACCCAACACCGGGGAGCTGTTTTTT.

CDR3 coding DNA: TGTGCCAGCAGCATAAGACAGAACTATGGCTACACCTTC. Translation gives CASSIRQNYGYTF. V usage is TRBV7-9 and J usage is TRBJ1-2, with D maybe TRBD1 (5 bases). The CDR3 has 13 amino acids. V lost 5 bases, J lost 2 bases, and 9 bases lay in between. CDR1 and CDR2 from the germline V gene are SEHNR and FQNEAQ (reference sequence).

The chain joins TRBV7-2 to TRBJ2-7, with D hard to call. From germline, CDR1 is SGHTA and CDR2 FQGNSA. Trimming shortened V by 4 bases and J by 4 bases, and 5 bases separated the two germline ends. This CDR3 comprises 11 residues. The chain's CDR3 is CASSWSYEQYF. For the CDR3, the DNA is TGTGCCAGCAGCTGGAGTTACGAGCAGTACTTC.

CDR3 residues: CASSKLAGAPVEQYF. The CDR3 DNA follows: TGTGCCAGCAGTAAGCTAGCGGGGGCCCCAGTCGAGCAGTACTTC. The chain is built from TRBV2 and TRBJ2-7; TRBD2 agrees at 10 bases. With V trimmed by 5 bases and J by 6 bases, 10 bases remained unmatched. The CDR3 covers 15 residues. Germline V lookup: CDR1 SNHLY, CDR2 FYNNEI.

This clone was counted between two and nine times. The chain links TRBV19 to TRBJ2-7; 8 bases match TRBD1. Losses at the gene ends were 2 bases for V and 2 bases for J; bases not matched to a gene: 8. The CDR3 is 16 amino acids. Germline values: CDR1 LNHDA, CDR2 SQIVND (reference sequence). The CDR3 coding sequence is TGTGCCAGTAGTATACGTGGGACAGGAACCCCCTACGAGCAGTACTTC. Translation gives CASSIRGTGTPYEQYF.

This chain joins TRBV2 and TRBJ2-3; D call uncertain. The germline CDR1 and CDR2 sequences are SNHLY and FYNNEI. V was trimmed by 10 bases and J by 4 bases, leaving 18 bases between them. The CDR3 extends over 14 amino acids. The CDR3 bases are TGTGCCACCTCCCGGGCCCCTGGGGCAGATACGCAGTATTTT. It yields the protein CATSRAPGADTQYF.

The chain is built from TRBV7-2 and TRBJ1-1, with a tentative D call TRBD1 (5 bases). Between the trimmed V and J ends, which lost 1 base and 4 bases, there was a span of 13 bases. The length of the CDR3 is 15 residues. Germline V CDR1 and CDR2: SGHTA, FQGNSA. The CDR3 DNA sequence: TGTGCCAGCAGCTTAGTAGGAGGGACGGGCACTGAAGCTTTCTTT. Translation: CASSLVGGTGTEAFF.

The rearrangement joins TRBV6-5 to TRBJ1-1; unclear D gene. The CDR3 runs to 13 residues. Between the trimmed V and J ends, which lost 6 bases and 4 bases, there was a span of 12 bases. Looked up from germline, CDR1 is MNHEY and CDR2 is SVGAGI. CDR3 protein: CASSTTRSTEAFF. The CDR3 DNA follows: TGTGCCAGCAGCACGACCAGGAGCACTGAAGCTTTCTTT.

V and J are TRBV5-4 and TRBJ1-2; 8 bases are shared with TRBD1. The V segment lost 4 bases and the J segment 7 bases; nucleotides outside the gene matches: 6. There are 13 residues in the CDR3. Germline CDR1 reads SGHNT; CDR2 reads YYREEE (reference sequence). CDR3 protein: CASSLDRGRGYTF. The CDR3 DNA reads TGTGCCAGCAGCCTAGACAGGGGCCGTGGCTACACCTTC.

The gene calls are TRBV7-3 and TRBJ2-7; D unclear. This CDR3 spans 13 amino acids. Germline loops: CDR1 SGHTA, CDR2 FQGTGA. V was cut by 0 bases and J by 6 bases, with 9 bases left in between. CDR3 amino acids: CASSLTGQLEQYF. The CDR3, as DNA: TGTGCCAGCAGCTTAACAGGGCAACTCGAGCAGTACTTC.

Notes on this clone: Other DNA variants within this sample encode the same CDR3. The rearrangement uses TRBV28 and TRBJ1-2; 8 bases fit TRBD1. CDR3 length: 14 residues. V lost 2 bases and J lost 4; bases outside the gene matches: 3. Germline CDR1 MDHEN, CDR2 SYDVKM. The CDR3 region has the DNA TGTGCCAGCAGTTTAGGGACAGGTCGCTATGGCTACACCTTC. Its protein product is CASSLGTGRYGYTF.

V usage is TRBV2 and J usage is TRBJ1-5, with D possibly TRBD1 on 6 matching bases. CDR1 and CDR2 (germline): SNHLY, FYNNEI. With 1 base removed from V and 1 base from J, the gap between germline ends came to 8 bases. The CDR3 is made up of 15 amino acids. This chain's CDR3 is CASSEDRGSNQPQHF. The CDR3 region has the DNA TGTGCCAGCAGTGAAGATAGGGGGAGCAATCAGCCCCAGCATTTT.

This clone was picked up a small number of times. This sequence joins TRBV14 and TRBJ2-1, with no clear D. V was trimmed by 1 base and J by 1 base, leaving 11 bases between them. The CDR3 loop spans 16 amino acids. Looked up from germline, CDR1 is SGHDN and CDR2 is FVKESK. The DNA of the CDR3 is TGTGCCAGCAGCCAAGCAAACCCCCTATCCTACAATGAGCAGTTCTTC. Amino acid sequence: CASSQANPLSYNEQFF.

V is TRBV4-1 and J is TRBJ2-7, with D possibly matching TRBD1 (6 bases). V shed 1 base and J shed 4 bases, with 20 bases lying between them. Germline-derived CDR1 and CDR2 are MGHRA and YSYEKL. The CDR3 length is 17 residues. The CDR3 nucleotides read TGCGCCAGCAGCCAAGGGTCCACGGGCAGGGGCAAGTACGAGCAGTACTTC. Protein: CASSQGSTGRGKYEQYF.

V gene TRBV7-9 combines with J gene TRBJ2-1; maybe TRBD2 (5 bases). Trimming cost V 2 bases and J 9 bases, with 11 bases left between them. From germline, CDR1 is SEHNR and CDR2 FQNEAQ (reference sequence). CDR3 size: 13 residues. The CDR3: CASSLRVLGEQFF. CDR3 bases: TGTGCCAGCAGCTTAAGGGTACTAGGTGAGCAGTTCTTC.

In nucleotides, the CDR3 is TGTGCCAGCAGCGGCGGGGACAGGTTGGCGACCCAGTACTTC. Its translation: CASSGGDRLATQYF. The chain links TRBV5-4 to TRBJ2-5; 8 bases map to TRBD1. The length of the CDR3 is 14 residues. The V and J ends lost 4 bases and 7 bases, in that order; junction bases with no gene match: 9. CDR1 is SGHNT, CDR2 YYREEE, per germline (reference sequence).

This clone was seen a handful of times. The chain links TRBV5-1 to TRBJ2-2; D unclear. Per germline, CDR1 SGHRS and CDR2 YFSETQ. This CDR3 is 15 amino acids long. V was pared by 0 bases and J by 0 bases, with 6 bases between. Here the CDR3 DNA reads TGCGCCAGCAGCTTGGACACTACGAACACCGGGGAGCTGTTTTTT. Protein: CASSLDTTNTGELFF.

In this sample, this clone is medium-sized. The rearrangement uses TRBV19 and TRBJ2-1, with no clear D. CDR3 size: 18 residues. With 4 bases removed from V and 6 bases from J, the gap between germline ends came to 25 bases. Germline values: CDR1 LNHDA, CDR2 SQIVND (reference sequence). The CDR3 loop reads CASSTMQATPATPNEQFF. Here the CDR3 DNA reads TGTGCCAGTAGTACCATGCAGGCCACTCCGGCTACTCCCAATGAGCAGTTCTTC.